This TCR beta chain derives from a study of shared clonotypes between healthy human individuals. Study conclusions and caveats: The expectation was that sequencing depth would affect clonotype sharing among donors.

As regards this clone: Its antigen is unidentified.

Data came from immunoSEQ multiplex PCR; TCRdb stores just in-frame clones and leaves some out. The data contain 2 million to 3 million clones, roughly 93% of them singletons. V dropped 3 bases and J dropped 5; count of bases not matched to a gene: 13. Germline CDR1 is LNHDA and CDR2 is SQIVND (reference sequence). The CDR3 is 16 residues long. The sequence was collected from a man younger than 35 in good health. Some clones in this sample may be carry-over from other donors' samples. The sequenced sample was naive CD4+ T cells from PBMCs. Subset reported: CD45RA+ positively selected. The J gene is TRBJ2-7, the V gene TRBV19; 7 bases match TRBD1. CDR3 in amino acids: CASSINRGDFGDEQYF. The CDR3, as DNA: TGTGCCAGTAGTATTAACAGGGGCGATTTTGGAGACGAGCAGTACTTC. Filled out from reference TRBV19 and TRBJ2-7, the complete variable domain reads DGGITQSPKYLFRKEGQNVTLSCEQNLNHDAMYWYRQDPGQGLRLIYYSQIVNDFQKGDIAEGYSVSREKKESFPLTVTSAQKNPTAFYLCASSINRGDFGDEQYFGPGTRLTVT.